These 6 T cell receptor beta chains share one sample of origin, sequenced in a study of cytomegalovirus exposure and HLA in healthy donors. Researchers ran the PCR with 60 Vbeta and 13 Jbeta primers. Sequencing used immunoSEQ multiplex PCR; TCRdb keeps in-frame clones, though not all of them. The sample lists over 200,000 clones; 75% to 90% were seen once. Sequencing input: PBMCs. All receptors derive from a woman in her late teens or twenties in good health and CMV-seronegative.

The chain joins TRBV6-1 to TRBJ1-2; tentatively, D is TRBD1 (6 bases). The V gene's germline CDR1 is MNHNS and CDR2 SASEGT. CDR3 length: 13 residues. Between the trimmed V and J ends, which lost 6 bases and 6 bases, there was a span of 14 bases. The CDR3 bases are TGTGCCAGCAGGGTGGACAGTTCCCATGGCTACACCTTC. This translates into CASRVDSSHGYTF.

The J gene is TRBJ2-4, the V gene TRBV4-2; the D gene is possibly TRBD2 (6 bases). V was shortened by 4 bases and J by 0 bases, with 16 bases between the two germline ends. Germline lookup yields CDR1 LGHNA and CDR2 YNFKEQ. This CDR3 comprises 17 residues. CDR3 protein: CASSLSAGLLAKNIQYF. CDR3 sequence (DNA): TGTGCCAGCAGCCTTTCAGCGGGTCTACTAGCCAAAAACATTCAGTACTTC.

The rearrangement links TRBV9 to TRBJ2-6; 8 bases are shared with TRBD1. V was clipped by 2 bases and J by 3 bases; unmatched bases: 7. CDR1 SGDLS and CDR2 YYNGEE come from the germline V gene. The CDR3 is made up of 17 amino acids. CDR3 sequence: CASSVDRDRRGANVLTF. In DNA form, the CDR3 reads TGTGCCAGCAGCGTCGACCGGGACAGGCGTGGGGCCAACGTCCTGACTTTC.

This chain joins TRBV5-1 and TRBJ2-2, with TRBD2 as a possible D gene (7 bases). V was pared by 5 bases and J by 2 bases, with 13 bases between. CDR3 size: 15 residues. Germline V gives CDR1 SGHRS, CDR2 YFSETQ. The CDR3: CASRGGAINTGELFF. CDR3 nucleotide sequence: TGCGCCAGCAGGGGGGGGGCAATCAACACCGGGGAGCTGTTTTTT. Supplemented by reference TRBV5-1 and TRBJ2-2, the full variable domain reads KAGVTQTPRYLIKTRGQQVTLSCSPISGHRSVSWYQQTPGQGLQFLFEYFSETQRNKGNFPGRFSGRQFSNSRSEMNVSTLELGDSALYLCASRGGAINTGELFFGEGSRLTVL.

The V gene is TRBV15, the J gene TRBJ2-1; TRBD2 aligns across 14 bases. Trimming took 0 bases from V and 13 from J; bases not matched to a gene: 11. There are 17 residues in the CDR3. Germline V gene data show CDR1 as LNHNV and CDR2 as YYDKDF (reference sequence). The CDR3 reads CATSRDGGGLAGEGQFF. In DNA form, the CDR3 reads TGTGCCACCAGCAGAGATGGTGGGGGACTAGCGGGAGAGGGTCAGTTCTTC. The full variable domain, in which reference TRBV15 and TRBJ2-1 provide the parts outside the CDR3, is DAMVIQNPRYQVTQFGKPVTLSCSQTLNHNVMYWYQQKSSQAPKLLFHYYDKDFNNEADTPDNFQSRRPNTSFCFLDIRSPGLGDTAMYLCATSRDGGGLAGEGQFFGPGTRLTVL.

J is TRBJ2-1 and V is TRBV4-3, with TRBD1 matching 8 bases. Germline trimming cut 4 bases from V and 6 bases from J; bases unmatched to any gene: 8. CDR3 length: 15 residues. Germline values: CDR1 LGHNA, CDR2 YSLEER. The CDR3 sequence is CASSLTNTGGNEQFF. The CDR3 DNA follows: TGCGCCAGCAGCCTAACAAATACAGGGGGCAATGAGCAGTTCTTC.